The next 32 T cell receptor beta chains were all read from a single sample in a study of blood T cell repertoires in COVID-19. Method: immunoSEQ multiplex PCR; TCRdb's copy keeps in-frame clones and lacks some. The table lists more than 130,000 clones, approximately 80% of them singletons, with 5.5% to 8% in the top ten. Sequenced material: peripheral blood. These receptors all stem from a human donor in a cohort sampled during active COVID-19.

This chain uses TRBV28 with TRBJ2-1; 8 bases align to TRBD1. Per germline, CDR1 MDHEN and CDR2 SYDVKM. V shed 6 bases and J 4 bases; nucleotides not matched to a gene: 11. This CDR3 comprises 16 residues. The CDR3 reads CASRGIGTGSYNEQFF. The CDR3 nucleotides are TGTGCCAGCAGGGGTATCGGGACAGGAAGTTACAATGAGCAGTTCTTC. Looking up the rest from reference TRBV28 and TRBJ2-1 gives the full variable domain: DVKVTQSSRYLVKRTGEKVFLECVQDMDHENMFWYRQDPGLGLRLIYFSYDVKMKEKGDIPEGYSVSREKKERFSLILESASTNQTSMYLCASRGIGTGSYNEQFFGPGTRLTVL.

This sequence joins TRBV6-6 and TRBJ2-7, with TRBD1 matching 8 bases. The CDR3 spans 14 residues. In germline, CDR1 is MNHNY, CDR2 SVGAGI (reference sequence). V was clipped by 8 bases and J by 6 bases; unmatched bases: 12. The CDR3 nucleotides read TGTGCCAGCGAACCTGGACAGGGAAATCGCGAGCAGTACTTC. Translating it yields CASEPGQGNREQYF.

This chain connects TRBV25-1 to TRBJ1-4, with a tentative D call TRBD1 (6 bases). CDR3 length equals 16 residues. Per the germline V gene, CDR1 is MGHDK and CDR2 is SYGVNS. Trimming left V 2 bases short and J 3 bases short, with 13 bases between. In DNA, the CDR3 is TGTGCCAGCAGTGAAAGGCGGACAGCTTCTAATGAAAAACTGTTTTTT. Its translation is CASSERRTASNEKLFF.

CDR3 nucleotides: TGTGCCAGCAGCGGTGGGGCTTCTTCATCAGATACGCAGTATTTT. This codes for CASSGGASSSDTQYF. This chain connects TRBV5-4 to TRBJ2-3, with D possibly TRBD1 on 5 matching bases. Between the trimmed V and J ends, which lost 4 bases and 4 bases, there was a span of 16 bases. Germline assignment: CDR1 SGHNT and CDR2 YYREEE (reference sequence). The CDR3 runs 15 residues.

This clone has only a few counts. The genes are TRBV19 and TRBJ2-2, with D possibly being TRBD1 (5 bases). Between the trimmed V and J ends, which lost 7 bases and 1 base, there was a span of 10 bases. The germline gives CDR1 LNHDA, CDR2 SQIVND (reference sequence). The CDR3 runs to 14 residues. The CDR3 loop reads CASTGRGNTGELFF. CDR3 sequence (DNA): TGTGCCAGTACCGGAAGGGGGAACACCGGGGAGCTGTTTTTT.

This clone is a singleton in its sample. The chain carries TRBV7-2 and TRBJ2-5; the match to TRBD1 covers 9 bases. Germline loops: CDR1 SGHTA, CDR2 FQGNSA. Trimming took 2 bases from V and 1 from J; bases not matched to a gene: 2. CDR3 length equals 15 residues. CDR3 nucleotides: TGTGCCAGCAGCTTAAGGGACAGGGTCCAAGAGACCCAGTACTTC. Its protein is CASSLRDRVQETQYF.

This clone was observed a few times. CDR3 loop: CASSSRAGTSGARTNTGELFF. DNA for the CDR3: TGCGCCAGCAGCTCGCGTGCCGGGACTAGCGGGGCCCGAACGAACACCGGGGAGCTGTTTTTT. The V gene is TRBV4-1, the J gene TRBJ2-2, with 13 bases aligning to TRBD2. The germline V gene has CDR1 MGHRA and CDR2 YSYEKL. With 5 bases clipped from V and 0 bases from J, the junction kept 15 bases outside the gene matches. There are 21 residues in the CDR3.

The CDR3 region is CASSARDRSYEQYF. The CDR3, as DNA: TGTGCCAGCAGCGCCCGGGACAGATCCTACGAGCAGTACTTC. The rearrangement joins TRBV5-6 to TRBJ2-7, with TRBD1 matching 7 bases. The CDR3 contains 14 residues. Germline V lookup: CDR1 SGHDT, CDR2 YYEEEE. Trimming cost V 4 bases and J 1 base; bases outside gene matches: 5.

In this sample, this clone turned up once. The chain recombines TRBV6-5 with TRBJ1-2, with unresolved D. Trimming stripped 0 bases from V and 4 bases from J, with 9 bases between. Germline V gives CDR1 MNHEY, CDR2 SVGAGI. The CDR3 consists of 14 residues. The chain's CDR3 is CASSYSASAYGYTF. Written as DNA, the CDR3 is TGTGCCAGCAGTTACTCGGCCAGCGCCTATGGCTACACCTTC.

The chain carries TRBV6-5 and TRBJ1-4, with D unresolved. This CDR3 contains 15 residues. Trimming removed 10 bases from V and 8 bases from J, with 23 bases in between. Germline CDR1 MNHEY, CDR2 SVGAGI. The CDR3 protein is CAIQASRWGGEKLFF. Written as DNA, the CDR3 is TGTGCCATCCAGGCTAGTCGGTGGGGAGGGGAAAAACTGTTTTTT.

This sequence joins TRBV29-1 and TRBJ1-1; D unresolved. CDR1 SQVTM and CDR2 ANQGSEA come from the germline V gene. The CDR3 is 12 amino acids. V gave up 4 bases and J gave up 1 base, with 7 bases separating them. The CDR3 DNA is TGCAGCGTTGTTTCTACGAACACTGAAGCTTTCTTT. The encoded protein is CSVVSTNTEAFF.

The CDR3 spells CASSPPGQYNSPLHF. In DNA, the CDR3 is TGTGCCAGCAGCCCCCCGGGACAGTATAATTCACCCCTCCACTTT. The J gene is TRBJ1-6, the V gene TRBV3-1 (or the pseudogene TRBV3-2), with 7 bases lining up with TRBD1. The CDR3 is 15 residues long. The germline V gene encodes CDR1 LGHDT and CDR2 YNNKEL (reference sequence). Trimming cost V 4 bases and J 4 bases; bases outside gene matches: 4.

This chain uses TRBV12-3 or TRBV12-4 with TRBJ2-2; D is unresolved. This CDR3 spans 12 amino acids. V was trimmed by 0 bases and J by 11 bases, leaving 7 bases between them. The CDR3 DNA sequence: TGTGCCAGCAGTTTAGCCCTAAACGAGCTGTTTTTT. Translating it yields CASSLALNELFF.

The genes are TRBV7-3 and TRBJ2-1; TRBD1 agrees at 7 bases. Germline V gene lookup returns CDR1 SGHTA and CDR2 FQGTGA. The CDR3 extends over 15 amino acids. V shed 5 bases, J shed 6 bases, and the junction held 10 bases outside the gene matches. This chain's CDR3 is CASSRDSVAGNEQFF. The CDR3 DNA reads as TGTGCCAGCAGCCGGGACAGTGTTGCGGGCAATGAGCAGTTCTTC.

The chain has TRBV9 and TRBJ2-3; 8 positions agree with TRBD1. The CDR3 is 14 amino acids. Germline CDR1 and CDR2: SGDLS and YYNGEE. The trim removed 3 bases at V and 4 bases at J, leaving 4 bases unmatched. The DNA for the CDR3 is TGTGCCAGCAGCGGACAGGGGTACGCAGATACGCAGTATTTT. Its protein is CASSGQGYADTQYF.

This chain connects TRBV2 to TRBJ1-2; D may be TRBD1 (5 bases). CDR3 length: 15 residues. V lost 5 bases to trimming and J lost 7 bases, with 20 bases between them. The germline V gene encodes CDR1 SNHLY and CDR2 FYNNEI. The CDR3 is CASSPTYGGSLGYTF. For the CDR3, the DNA is TGTGCCAGCAGTCCGACCTACGGGGGGTCTCTTGGCTACACCTTC.

V gene TRBV30 combines with J gene TRBJ2-6; D perhaps matches TRBD2 (6 bases). Trimming removed 0 bases at V and 0 bases at J, with 6 bases between. The CDR3 has 15 residues. Germline values: CDR1 GTSNPN, CDR2 SVGIG (reference sequence). The DNA for the CDR3 is TGTGCCTGGAGTGTGGGGGGCTCTGGGGCCAACGTCCTGACTTTC. Translated, it gives CAWSVGGSGANVLTF.

In its sample, this clone was seen a few times. This rearrangement joins TRBV7-2 to TRBJ2-7; TRBD2 aligns across 7 bases. Germline-derived CDR1 and CDR2 are SGHTA and FQGNSA. CDR3 size: 16 residues. J was trimmed by 1 base and V by 5 bases; bases with no gene match: 11. CDR3 sequence: CASSLGWRGSSYEQYF. CDR3 DNA: TGTGCCAGCAGCCTAGGGTGGCGGGGGTCTTCCTACGAGCAGTACTTC.

The chain employs TRBV30 and TRBJ1-1; tentatively, D is TRBD1 (6 bases). V was shortened by 1 base and J by 6 bases, with 21 bases between the two germline ends. Looked up from germline, CDR1 is GTSNPN and CDR2 is SVGIG (reference sequence). The length of the CDR3 is 16 residues. The CDR3 protein is CAWSAGVTQRGSEAFF. CDR3 nucleotide sequence: TGTGCCTGGAGTGCAGGGGTAACACAGAGGGGGTCTGAAGCTTTCTTT.

This rearrangement joins TRBV28 to TRBJ2-3, with a weak D call TRBD2 (6 bases). V shed 5 bases and J shed 0 bases, with 21 bases lying between them. Germline CDR1 MDHEN, CDR2 SYDVKM. The CDR3 is 18 amino acids. The CDR3 nucleotides read TGTGCCAGCAGTATATCTCCGGGACTGGGTTCGAGCACAGATACGCAGTATTTT. Residues: CASSISPGLGSSTDTQYF.

V and J are TRBV7-3 and TRBJ1-2; perhaps TRBD1 as D (6 bases). The CDR3 consists of 14 residues. The germline gives CDR1 SGHTA, CDR2 FQGTGA. The V gene lost 1 base and the J gene lost 8 bases, with 14 bases spanning the gap. The CDR3 is CASSLKGEVSGYTF. The CDR3 DNA follows: TGTGCCAGCAGCTTAAAGGGGGAAGTAAGCGGCTACACCTTC.

There are a few counts of this clone. The rearrangement links TRBV19 to TRBJ2-5; 12 nucleotides agree with TRBD2. CDR3 length equals 16 residues. The germline CDR1 and CDR2 sequences are LNHDA and SQIVND (reference sequence). V was pared by 9 bases and J by 5 bases, with 13 bases of the junction left unmatched. CDR3 sequence: CASQGALAGGRETQYF. In DNA, the CDR3 is TGTGCCAGCCAAGGGGCCCTAGCGGGGGGGCGTGAGACCCAGTACTTC.

CDR3 sequence: CASSFQGSSYEQYF. CDR3 DNA: TGCGCCAGCAGCTTCCAGGGAAGCTCCTACGAGCAGTACTTC. The chain recombines TRBV5-1 with TRBJ2-7; D is perhaps TRBD1 (5 bases). Germline V CDR1 and CDR2: SGHRS, YFSETQ. V dropped 2 bases and J dropped 0 bases, with 9 bases sitting between them. The CDR3 extends over 14 amino acids.

This clone was found a few times. The chain couples TRBV28 to TRBJ1-5; possibly TRBD1 for D (5 bases). The CDR3 is 13 amino acids. The germline V and J ends were trimmed by 4 bases and 3 bases, with 7 bases remaining between them. Germline CDR1 reads MDHEN; CDR2 reads SYDVKM. The CDR3 reads CASSSGFNQPQHF. As DNA, the CDR3 is TGTGCCAGCAGTTCAGGGTTCAATCAGCCCCAGCATTTT. The full variable domain, rest sourced from reference TRBV28 and TRBJ1-5, is DVKVTQSSRYLVKRTGEKVFLECVQDMDHENMFWYRQDPGLGLRLIYFSYDVKMKEKGDIPEGYSVSREKKERFSLILESASTNQTSMYLCASSSGFNQPQHFGDGTRLSIL.

The genes are TRBV28 and TRBJ1-2; tentative D call: TRBD1 (6 bases). Trimming took 3 bases from V and 8 from J, leaving 13 bases between them. The CDR3 runs to 13 residues. In germline, CDR1 is MDHEN, CDR2 SYDVKM. The CDR3 protein is CASSFINRDGYTF. DNA of the CDR3: TGTGCCAGCAGTTTCATAAACAGGGACGGCTACACCTTC.

The genes are TRBV6-5 and TRBJ1-2; maybe TRBD1 (6 bases). CDR3 length equals 13 residues. V lost 8 bases and J 3 bases, leaving 13 bases between the germline ends. Germline CDR1 and CDR2: MNHEY and SVGAGI. The CDR3 DNA follows: TGTGCCAGCGGGACACCGCTTGACTATGGCTACACCTTC. Translating it yields CASGTPLDYGYTF.

This chain joins TRBV19 and TRBJ1-1; possibly TRBD1 for D (5 bases). Trimming took off 0 bases at V and 6 bases at J, with 14 bases between the two ends. The CDR3 has 15 residues. From germline, CDR1 is LNHDA and CDR2 SQIVND (reference sequence). The CDR3 sequence is CASSIEVRVRAEAFF. CDR3 DNA sequence: TGTGCCAGTAGTATAGAAGTCAGGGTTAGGGCTGAAGCTTTCTTT.

There are a few counts of this clone. The chain joins TRBV19 to TRBJ1-2; 7 nucleotides match TRBD1. The germline V gene has CDR1 LNHDA and CDR2 SQIVND (reference sequence). CDR3 length: 13 residues. With 6 bases clipped from V and 6 bases from J, the junction kept 7 bases outside the gene matches. The CDR3 DNA sequence: TGTGCCAGTAGATCGGGAGGGGGCCATGGCTACACCTTC. This codes for CASRSGGGHGYTF.

V is TRBV18 and J is TRBJ1-2; D remains unclear. There are 14 residues in the CDR3. Trimming left V 2 bases short and J 6 bases short, with 13 bases between. Germline V lookup: CDR1 KGHSH, CDR2 LQKENI. The CDR3 DNA reads TGTGCCAGCTCACCAACTAGAAGGGCAGATGGCTACACCTTC. Residues: CASSPTRRADGYTF.

The rearrangement uses TRBV20-1 and TRBJ2-1, with TRBD1 identical over 8 bases. The CDR3 has 14 amino acids. The germline V gene encodes CDR1 DFQATT and CDR2 SNEGSKA (reference sequence). V lost 3 bases and J lost 8; bases outside the gene matches: 9. CDR3 loop: CSASTRTGIHEQFF. In nucleotides, the CDR3 is TGCAGTGCTAGTACAAGGACAGGGATCCATGAGCAGTTCTTC.

The gene calls are TRBV30 and TRBJ2-1; D might be TRBD1 (6 bases). V lost 3 bases to trimming and J lost 10 bases, with 16 bases between them. This CDR3 has 13 amino acids. The germline gives CDR1 GTSNPN, CDR2 SVGIG (reference sequence). The CDR3 sequence: CAWSLLDTGEQFF. CDR3 nucleotides: TGTGCCTGGAGCCTACTTGATACAGGGGAGCAGTTCTTC. Based on the CDR3 plus reference TRBV30 and TRBJ2-1, the full variable domain is SQTIHQWPATLVQPVGSPLSLECTVEGTSNPNLYWYRQAAGRGLQLLFYSVGIGQISSEVPQNLSASRPQDRQFILSSKKLLLSDSGFYLCAWSLLDTGEQFFGPGTRLTVL.

The chain uses TRBV7-3 and TRBJ1-1, with 7 bases matching TRBD1. The CDR3 is made up of 14 amino acids. Germline V lookup: CDR1 SGHTA, CDR2 FQGTGA. The junction had 3 bases not matched to a gene; V was cut back by 1 base and J by 4 bases. The CDR3 reads CASSLSAGGTEAFF. The DNA of the CDR3 is TGTGCCAGCAGCTTAAGCGCAGGGGGCACTGAAGCTTTCTTT.